The rows below give T cell receptor beta chains drawn from one sample of a study of T-cell reconstitution after alpha-beta-depleted transplantation in children. MiXCR, run by TCRdb on the PCR reads, gives a single entry per CDR3 protein. This sample has about 1,000,000 distinct CDR3 sequences, with roughly 29% found just once. The sequences come from PBMCs, mostly from graft donor cells, collected 360 days after TCRalphabeta/CD19-depleted stem cell transplant. These receptors originate from a boy less than two years old who had a stem cell transplant for SCID, so the T cells may come from the graft donor. Each CDR3 is given with its conserved first and last residue. Each record gives: D gene, clone size, J gene, V gene, CDR3 DNA, CDR3 protein. The D gene is left open where the match is weak. The listing skips clone size in some rows; elsewhere it reads once, few, many or a size class.

- - TRBJ2-3 TRBV6-6 TGTGCCAGCAGTTACCCCCCAACAGATACGCAGTATTTT CASSYPPTDTQYF
- few TRBJ1-5 TRBV27 TGTGCCAGCAGTTTATGGCGGGGGAGCAATCAGCCCCAGCATTTT CASSLWRGSNQPQHF
- - TRBJ1-5 TRBV6-1 TGTGCCAGCAATATAGGGTCGGGGGAGCCGAATTTTAATCAGCCCCAGCATTTT CASNIGSGEPNFNQPQHF
- - TRBJ2-5 TRBV29-1 TGCAGCGTTCCTGACAGGCTGGAGACCCAGTACTTC CSVPDRLETQYF
- - TRBJ2-1 TRBV11-2 TGTGCCAGCAGCTCTCTAGCGCCATCCTACAATGAGCAGTTCTTC CASSSLAPSYNEQFF
TRBD1 - TRBJ1-6 TRBV6-6 TGTGCCAGCGGGGGGGACAGGGAGGAACCCCTCCACTTT CASGGDREEPLHF
TRBD1 few TRBJ2-2 TRBV5-1 TGCGCCAGCAGCCCTACGACCGGGACAGTAACGGGGAGTCCCGGGGAGCTGTTTTTT CASSPTTGTVTGSPGELFF
TRBD1 few TRBJ2-1 TRBV29-1 TGCAGCGTTGCGGCTCGGACAGGGGATTCGGATGAGCAGTTCTTC CSVAARTGDSDEQFF
- - TRBJ1-2 TRBV12-3/TRBV12-4 TGTGCCAGCAGTTCCGAACCGGGACTCAACTATGGCTACACCTTC CASSSEPGLNYGYTF
- - TRBJ2-1 TRBV5-5 TGTGCCAGCAGCTTGGGTTGGGACTCCTACAATGAGCAGTTCTTC CASSLGWDSYNEQFF
- - TRBJ2-5 TRBV28 TGTGCCAGCTCAAGGACCTCCGTAGAGACCCAGTACTTT CASSRTSVETQYF
- - TRBJ2-5 TRBV29-1 TGCAGCGTTGAAGATGACTTTCCGGAGACCCAGTACTTC CSVEDDFPETQYF
- - TRBJ2-2 TRBV5-1 TGCGCCAGCAGCTTGGATGCAGATAACACCGGGGAGCTGTTTTTT CASSLDADNTGELFF
- - TRBJ2-3 TRBV20-1 TGCAGTGCTAGAGATCTATGGGGGAAGGACACAGATACGCAGTATTTT CSARDLWGKDTDTQYF
TRBD2 few TRBJ2-2 TRBV12-3/TRBV12-4 TGTGCCAGCAGTTTCGGCCCTACTAGCGGGGGGAACACCGGGGAGCTGTTTTTT CASSFGPTSGGNTGELFF
- few TRBJ2-3 TRBV7-3 TGTGCCAGCAGTCTGACTAGTCGGCATACGCAGTATTTT CASSLTSRHTQYF
- - TRBJ2-1 TRBV11-2 TGTGCCAGCAGCTTTTTGTTCGGGGAGCTATCCTACAATGAGCAGTTCTTC CASSFLFGELSYNEQFF
- - TRBJ1-1 TRBV20-1 TGCAGTGCTAGAGATTCGGACTCAGAGCGAGCTTTCTTT CSARDSDSERAFF
TRBD2 - TRBJ2-1 TRBV7-2 TGTGCCAGCAGCTTATATGGGGGGGTCAATGAGCAGTTCTTC CASSLYGGVNEQFF
- - TRBJ1-1 TRBV9 TGTGCCAGCAGGGATCCCTCTGGGGGCACTGAAGCTTTCTTT CASRDPSGGTEAFF
TRBD1 few TRBJ1-2 TRBV15 TGTGCCACCAGCAGGGGACAGTCCTTCGAAGGCTACACCTTC CATSRGQSFEGYTF
- - TRBJ1-6 TRBV9 TGTGCCAGCAGCAGAGGGGCTACGAGCTCCTATAATTCACCCCTCCACTTT CASSRGATSSYNSPLHF
- - TRBJ2-1 TRBV18 TGTGCCAGCTCACCTCTCGGCGGACTCTCCTACAATGAGCAGTTCTTC CASSPLGGLSYNEQFF
- few TRBJ2-7 TRBV28 TGTGCCAGCAGTTTACCTCCGGGCAGGGGAATAATCTACGAGCAGTACTTC CASSLPPGRGIIYEQYF
- - TRBJ2-3 TRBV20-1 TGCAGTGCTAGCGGCCCCACAGATACGCAGTATTTT CSASGPTDTQYF
- - TRBJ1-2 TRBV7-2 TGTGCCAGCAGCTTAGGCCCTGTGGCAGGGGCTGGCTACACCTTC CASSLGPVAGAGYTF
TRBD1 few TRBJ2-1 TRBV9 TGTGCCAGCAGCACAAAACCCGGGACAGGGTTGTTCTTC CASSTKPGTGLFF
- - TRBJ1-3 TRBV20-1 TGCAGTGCTAGCAGGAGTTTGAGGGGAAACACCATATATTTT CSASRSLRGNTIYF
- few TRBJ1-1 TRBV25-1 TGTGCCAGCAGTGAAGGGGGTAGGGGTTGGACTGAAGCTTTCTTT CASSEGGRGWTEAFF
- - TRBJ2-1 TRBV5-1 TGCGCCAGCAGCTGGGGGAGGGGGTCGAGGTCCTACAATGAGCAGTTCTTC CASSWGRGSRSYNEQFF
- - TRBJ1-2 TRBV20-1 TGCAGTAGTCTGGGGGGAGACGCCAACTATGGCTACACCTTC CSSLGGDANYGYTF
TRBD2 - TRBJ2-3 TRBV2 TGTGCCAGCAGTGAAGGCCTAGCGGGGGCGACTAGCACAGATACGCAGTATTTT CASSEGLAGATSTDTQYF
TRBD2 - TRBJ2-5 TRBV5-1 TGCGCCAGCAGCCCGGGACTAGCGGGGGGCCGAGGGGAGACCCAGTACTTC CASSPGLAGGRGETQYF
- few TRBJ1-1 TRBV5-1 TGCGCCAGCAGCTTGGCCGACACTGAAGCTTTCTTT CASSLADTEAFF
- - TRBJ1-5 TRBV30 TGTGCCTGGAGTTTGGCGCAGGGAGGGAGACTCAATCAGCCCCAGCATTTT CAWSLAQGGRLNQPQHF
TRBD1 many TRBJ1-3 TRBV28 TGTGCCAGCAGTACTCCACCGGGACAGGGAAACACCATATATTTT CASSTPPGQGNTIYF
- - TRBJ2-2 TRBV7-6 TGTGCCAGCAGCTTCGGCAGGGAGGAGGGGGAGCTGTTTTTT CASSFGREEGELFF
TRBD2 few TRBJ2-1 TRBV7-2 TGTGCCAGCACCATGAGCGCGGGGGGGACCTACAATGAGCAGTTCTTC CASTMSAGGTYNEQFF
- few TRBJ1-2 TRBV6-1 TGTGCCAGCGGGACTTTTTTTTGGGGGTATGGCTACACCTTC CASGTFFWGYGYTF
- - TRBJ2-5 TRBV11-2 TGTGCCAGCAGCTTATACCCAGGGTCGGAGACCCAGTACTTC CASSLYPGSETQYF
- few TRBJ2-5 TRBV4-3 TGCGCCAGCAGCCAAGAGTCCGGGGGGACCCAGTACTTC CASSQESGGTQYF
- few TRBJ2-5 TRBV5-1 TGCGCCAGCAGCGACGGGGGGCTACGAGAGACCCAGTACTTC CASSDGGLRETQYF
- once TRBJ2-6 TRBV7-9 TGTGCCAGCAGCCTACTAGGCCGAGGGCGAGGGGCCAACGTCCTGACTTTC CASSLLGRGRGANVLTF
TRBD1 - TRBJ1-5 TRBV19 TGTGCCAGTAGTATAGATCGGGGCGCGGCAGGGGGGAAACAGCCCCAGCATTTT CASSIDRGAAGGKQPQHF
TRBD1 - TRBJ2-5 TRBV7-7 TGTGCCAGCAGCTGGACAGGTTTGGGGGAGACCCAGTACTTC CASSWTGLGETQYF
- - TRBJ1-2 TRBV29-1 TGCAGCGCCAGAGGGCCCCATGGCTACACCTTC CSARGPHGYTF
TRBD1 many TRBJ2-7 TRBV18 TGTGCCAGCTCACCCCGCGGGGGACAGGGGAGATACGAGCAGTACTTC CASSPRGGQGRYEQYF
- few TRBJ1-1 TRBV15 TGTGCCACCAGCAGAGATGGTAGGGGGTCGGAAGCTTTCTTT CATSRDGRGSEAFF